Below are 32 T cell receptor beta chains sequenced from a single sample in a study of blood T cells in healthy people across ages. A J-beta primer mix and a sample-barcoded 5' primer were used in a second PCR of about 7 to 11 cycles. One entry per CDR3 protein results from TCRdb running MiXCR on the 5' RACE reads. The sample has almost 1 million distinct CDR3 sequences, 51% seen once. Sequencing was performed on blood. The receptors stem from a woman aged 60-75 years in good health.

This clonotype was found once. The rearrangement links TRBV2 to TRBJ2-7, with D unclear. Trimming pared 6 bases from V and 0 bases from J, leaving 15 bases between. CDR3 length: 15 amino acids. Per the germline V gene, CDR1 is SNHLY and CDR2 is FYNNEI. DNA of the CDR3: TGTGCCAGCAGGGCCCCGCTGCTTAGCTCCTACGAGCAGTACTTC. This sequence encodes CASRAPLLSSYEQYF.

The rearrangement joins TRBV25-1 to TRBJ1-5; 7 bases map to TRBD1. Germline V gives CDR1 MGHDK, CDR2 SYGVNS. This CDR3 comprises 14 residues. V shed 5 bases, J shed 5 bases, and the junction held 6 bases outside the gene matches. Here the CDR3 reads CASSLATGHQPQHF. In DNA, the CDR3 is TGTGCCAGCAGTCTTGCGACAGGGCATCAGCCCCAGCATTTT.

Only a few counts were recorded for this clonotype. CDR3 in amino acids: CASSQDNRGLGFQPQHF. The CDR3 DNA is TGCGCCAGCAGCCAAGATAACAGGGGGCTAGGTTTTCAGCCCCAGCATTTT. This chain links TRBV4-1 with TRBJ1-5; 9 nucleotides line up with TRBD1. Trimming cost V 0 bases and J 6 bases; bases outside gene matches: 9. Looked up from germline, CDR1 is MGHRA and CDR2 is YSYEKL. CDR3 length: 17 residues.

The chain is built from TRBV5-1 and TRBJ2-3; TRBD1 aligns across 9 bases. CDR1 is SGHRS and CDR2 is YFSETQ in the germline V gene. The V gene end was trimmed by 4 bases and the J gene end by 0 bases; junction bases not matched to a gene: 21. The CDR3 is 21 amino acids. The CDR3 spells CASSNVVGTGLLITSTDTQYF. The CDR3 nucleotides read TGCGCCAGCAGCAACGTAGTAGGGACAGGGCTTTTAATCACTAGCACAGATACGCAGTATTTT.

This clonotype was seen once. The V gene is TRBV6-1, the J gene TRBJ2-1; 9 nucleotides agree with TRBD1. The CDR3 covers 15 residues. Germline CDR1 reads MNHNS; CDR2 reads SASEGT. V lost 7 bases to trimming and J lost 3 bases; unmatched junction nucleotides: 7. CDR3 protein: CASTLQGASYNEQFF. In DNA form, the CDR3 reads TGTGCCAGCACCTTACAGGGGGCAAGCTACAATGAGCAGTTCTTC.

This chain links TRBV6-2 or TRBV6-3 with TRBJ2-1, with 8 bases aligning to TRBD1. With 7 bases clipped from V and 5 bases from J, the junction kept 13 bases outside the gene matches. This CDR3 is built from 16 residues. Germline V gene sequence: CDR1 MNHEY, CDR2 SVGEGT. CDR3 nucleotides: TGTGCCAGCACCATTCGAACCGGGACAGGAGACAATGAGCAGTTCTTC. This gives the protein CASTIRTGTGDNEQFF.

The chain is built from TRBV28 and TRBJ2-1, with TRBD2 matching 8 bases. Germline V gives CDR1 MDHEN, CDR2 SYDVKM. With 10 bases clipped from V and 2 bases from J, the junction kept 16 bases outside the gene matches. The CDR3 runs to 17 residues. CDR3 bases: TGTGCCATCTCGACTAGCGCCCACCCCTTAACCTACAATGAGCAGTTCTTC. This encodes CAISTSAHPLTYNEQFF.

The chain recombines TRBV5-1 with TRBJ2-4; the D gene is possibly TRBD2 (6 bases). The last part of the DNA fits TRBJ2-7 better; the J call may be wrong. Germline values: CDR1 SGHRS, CDR2 YFSETQ. This CDR3 spans 14 amino acids. The CDR3, as DNA: TGCGCCAGCAGCTTGGCCGGGAGAGGGGTCGAGCAGTACTTC. Its translation: CASSLAGRGVEQYF.

The chain's CDR3 is CASSHEVGLAGFDEQYF. In DNA form, the CDR3 reads TGTGCCAGCAGCCATGAGGTGGGACTAGCGGGATTTGACGAGCAGTACTTC. The genes are TRBV4-2 and TRBJ2-7; 13 bases match TRBD2. The CDR3 length is 17 residues. The trim removed 3 bases at V and 5 bases at J, leaving 10 bases unmatched. The germline gives CDR1 LGHNA, CDR2 YNFKEQ.

This chain uses TRBV27 with TRBJ1-1; the D gene is possibly TRBD1 (5 bases). Germline V gene lookup returns CDR1 MNHEY and CDR2 SMNVEV (reference sequence). The CDR3 sequence is 14 residues long. Trimming stripped 4 bases from V and 0 bases from J, with 9 bases between. The CDR3 spells CASSSGSLNTEAFF. CDR3 in DNA: TGTGCCAGCAGTTCAGGGTCATTGAACACTGAAGCTTTCTTT.

The chain employs TRBV6-6 and TRBJ2-7; possible D gene TRBD1, 5 bases. Trimming shortened V by 7 bases and J by 6 bases, and 16 bases separated the two germline ends. Germline V gene lookup returns CDR1 MNHNY and CDR2 SVGAGI (reference sequence). The CDR3 contains 13 residues. In DNA, the CDR3 is TGTGCCAGCATCGGCCAGGGTAACATCGAGCAGTACTTC. The encoded protein is CASIGQGNIEQYF.

The rearrangement uses TRBV25-1 and TRBJ1-1; 8 nucleotides match TRBD1. The ends lost 7 bases at V and 5 bases at J; junction bases unmatched: 12. Germline V gene sequence: CDR1 MGHDK, CDR2 SYGVNS. The CDR3 is 15 amino acids. The CDR3 spells CASKTGDRSSTEAFF. CDR3 coding DNA: TGTGCCAGCAAAACAGGGGACAGGTCGAGTACTGAAGCTTTCTTT.

This clonotype was observed a single time. CDR3 in DNA: TGTGCCAGCAGCCATCGGGACGTCACAGATACGCAGTATTTT. This encodes CASSHRDVTDTQYF. The chain links TRBV3-1 to TRBJ2-3, with D perhaps matching TRBD1 or TRBD2 (5 bases each). V was trimmed by 3 bases and J by 2 bases, leaving 9 bases between them. The CDR3 runs 14 residues. Germline-derived CDR1 and CDR2 are LGHDT and YNNKEL (reference sequence).

This clonotype turned up a few times. V is TRBV20-1 and J is TRBJ1-5, with D maybe TRBD1 (5 bases). This CDR3 comprises 15 residues. V was cut by 3 bases and J by 5 bases, with 17 bases left in between. The V gene's germline CDR1 is DFQATT and CDR2 SNEGSKA (reference sequence). This CDR3 reads CSASLGEPGHQPQHF. CDR3 nucleotides: TGCAGTGCTAGTCTAGGTGAGCCAGGGCATCAGCCCCAGCATTTT.

The chain combines TRBV4-1 with TRBJ1-1; TRBD1 aligns across 7 bases. Trimming took 2 bases from V and 1 from J; bases not matched to a gene: 7. This CDR3 region has 16 residues. Germline V lookup: CDR1 MGHRA, CDR2 YSYEKL. The CDR3 DNA follows: TGCGCCAGCAGCCAATTCACAGGGGTACAGAACACTGAAGCTTTCTTT. Encoded protein: CASSQFTGVQNTEAFF.

This clonotype is a singleton in its sample. This chain links TRBV4-1 with TRBJ2-4, with D perhaps being TRBD1 or TRBD2 (5 bases each). The J call may be in error: the DNA end matches TRBJ2-5 better. The V gene's germline CDR1 is MGHRA and CDR2 YSYEKL. This CDR3 has 17 amino acids. The CDR3 protein is CASSQRSTSLGEETQYF. The CDR3 DNA sequence: TGCGCCAGCAGCCAACGGAGTACCTCTCTGGGGGAAGAGACCCAGTACTTC.

This clonotype was seen a handful of times. The CDR3 here is CASSLGLAGKSDTQYF. Written as DNA, the CDR3 is TGTGCCAGCAGCTTAGGACTAGCGGGAAAATCAGATACGCAGTATTTT. The chain has TRBV11-3 and TRBJ2-3, with 11 bases lining up with TRBD2. Per the germline V gene, CDR1 is SGHNT and CDR2 is YENEEA. The CDR3 runs 16 residues. J gave up 4 bases and V 1 base, and 4 bases lay outside the gene matches.

The chain joins TRBV29-1 to TRBJ2-5; TRBD1 or TRBD2 may be the D gene (7 bases each). CDR3 size: 16 residues. Germline V CDR1 and CDR2: SQVTM, ANQGSEA. Deletions cut 4 bases from V and 5 bases from J, with 23 bases between. CDR3 loop: CSVGEGALLKGETQYF. CDR3 DNA sequence: TGCAGCGTTGGGGAGGGGGCACTCTTAAAAGGGGAGACCCAGTACTTC.

This chain links TRBV11-2 with TRBJ2-5; 8 bases agree with TRBD2. The DNA matches TRBJ2-7 better at its end, which makes the J call doubtful. This CDR3 spans 14 amino acids. Germline-derived CDR1 and CDR2 are SGHAT and FQNNGV. CDR3 in DNA: TGTGCCAGCATTATTGGGGCGGGAGGCCACGAGCAGTACTTC. This sequence encodes CASIIGAGGHEQYF.

The chain carries TRBV7-9 and TRBJ1-2; a weak D match, TRBD1 (5 bases). The CDR3 totals 17 residues. V was shortened by 2 bases and J by 2 bases, with 18 bases between the two germline ends. Germline lookup yields CDR1 SEHNR and CDR2 FQNEAQ (reference sequence). The CDR3 loop is CASSLFEGRVSNYGYTF. The DNA of the CDR3 is TGTGCCAGCAGCTTATTTGAAGGCAGGGTATCGAACTATGGCTACACCTTC.

This clonotype occurred a few times. This sequence joins TRBV27 and TRBJ1-1, with 9 bases identical to TRBD1. CDR1 is MNHEY, CDR2 SMNVEV, per germline (reference sequence). V shed 1 base and J 5 bases; nucleotides not matched to a gene: 5. This CDR3 contains 15 residues. As DNA, the CDR3 is TGTGCCAGCAGTTTATTGGGACAGGGCAGGACTGAAGCTTTCTTT. It encodes CASSLLGQGRTEAFF.

The chain employs TRBV7-2 and TRBJ1-5; D perhaps matches TRBD1 (6 bases). This CDR3 has 16 residues. The V end was cut by 5 bases, the J end by 0 bases, with 14 bases between. CDR1 SGHTA and CDR2 FQGNSA come from the germline V gene. CDR3 amino acids: CASSVTGQFSNQPQHF. CDR3 DNA sequence: TGTGCCAGCAGCGTAACGGGACAATTTAGCAATCAGCCCCAGCATTTT. The variable domain in full, with the rest retrieved from reference TRBV7-2 and TRBJ1-5, is GAGVSQSPSNKVTEKGKDVELRCDPISGHTALYWYRQSLGQGLEFLIYFQGNSAPDKSGLPSDRFSAERTGGSVSTLTIQRTQQEDSAVYLCASSVTGQFSNQPQHFGDGTRLSIL.

V gene TRBV20-1 combines with J gene TRBJ2-1; D is ambiguous. The germline gives CDR1 DFQATT, CDR2 SNEGSKA (reference sequence). Trimming took 5 bases from V and 9 from J, leaving 11 bases between them. The CDR3 consists of 11 residues. CDR3 nucleotide sequence: TGCAGTGCTGTCCCCCGGTGTGAGCAGTTCTTC. It yields the protein CSAVPRCEQFF.

The chain links TRBV28 to TRBJ2-3; 13 nucleotides align to TRBD2. After removal of 6 bases from V and 4 bases from J, the junction contained 10 bases not matched to a gene. CDR1 and CDR2 (germline): MDHEN, SYDVKM. The CDR3 extends over 17 amino acids. The CDR3 bases are TGTGCCAGCAGCCCGAGGACTAGCGGGAGAGGGGCAGATACGCAGTATTTT. Encoded protein: CASSPRTSGRGADTQYF.

This clonotype was counted between two and nine times. DNA of the CDR3: TGCAGTGCTATTCTTAGCGGGACGAACTACGAGCAGTACTTC. Its translation: CSAILSGTNYEQYF. The gene calls are TRBV20-1 and TRBJ2-7, with 8 bases that match TRBD2. The CDR3 is 14 residues long. Germline V gene lookup returns CDR1 DFQATT and CDR2 SNEGSKA (reference sequence). With V trimmed by 4 bases and J by 3 bases, 8 bases remained unmatched.

The CDR3 sequence: CASSGLGHRGANYGYTF. CDR3 DNA: TGTGCCAGCAGTGGCCTAGGACACAGGGGAGCTAACTATGGCTACACCTTC. J is TRBJ1-2 and V is TRBV25-1, with 7 bases aligning to TRBD1. Trimming cost V 4 bases and J 0 bases; bases outside gene matches: 11. Germline V gene lookup returns CDR1 MGHDK and CDR2 SYGVNS. The CDR3 consists of 17 residues.

CDR3 region: CASSRPRTGANVLTF. In DNA, the CDR3 is TGTGCCAGCAGCCGTCCCAGAACTGGGGCCAACGTCCTGACTTTC. This chain joins TRBV7-2 and TRBJ2-6; no clear D. This CDR3 has 15 residues. Trimming shortened V by 5 bases and J by 2 bases, and 10 bases separated the two germline ends. Germline values: CDR1 SGHTA, CDR2 FQGNSA.

This chain connects TRBV4-1 to TRBJ2-3; D remains unclear. The CDR3 covers 16 residues. The V gene lost 2 bases and the J gene lost 1 base, with 13 bases spanning the gap. Germline CDR1 reads MGHRA; CDR2 reads YSYEKL. CDR3 nucleotides: TGCGCCAGCAGCCAACACCAGGATTTCGGCACAGATACGCAGTATTTT. This codes for CASSQHQDFGTDTQYF.

The rearrangement uses TRBV12-3 or TRBV12-4 and TRBJ2-2; D call uncertain. The V and J ends lost 4 bases and 1 base respectively, with 13 bases between them. The CDR3 is 16 amino acids. The CDR3 DNA sequence: TGTGCCAGCAGTTCTCGGCGTTTGGAGAACACCGGGGAGCTGTTTTTT. Amino acids: CASSSRRLENTGELFF.

The chain employs TRBV11-2 and TRBJ2-7, with 7 bases lining up with TRBD1. This CDR3 spans 15 amino acids. After removal of 5 bases from V and 6 bases from J, the junction contained 13 bases not matched to a gene. Germline CDR1 reads SGHAT; CDR2 reads FQNNGV. In DNA form, the CDR3 reads TGTGCCAGCAGCCCCCTCCCCGACAGGGTCATCGAGCAGTACTTC. Translated, it gives CASSPLPDRVIEQYF.

This chain connects TRBV29-1 to TRBJ2-3; 7 nucleotides agree with TRBD1. The V and J ends lost 0 bases and 6 bases, in that order; junction bases with no gene match: 6. Germline loops: CDR1 SQVTM, CDR2 ANQGSEA. The CDR3 spans 14 residues. The CDR3 DNA reads TGCAGCGTTGAAGATCCGGACAGGTGGGATACGCAGTATTTT. Translating gives CSVEDPDRWDTQYF.

This clonotype was counted a few times. This sequence joins TRBV5-1 and TRBJ1-2; 7 bases fit TRBD1. Trimming cost V 4 bases and J 1 base; bases outside gene matches: 4. Germline V CDR1 and CDR2: SGHRS, YFSETQ. The CDR3 runs to 14 residues. This CDR3 is CASSPGTVNYGYTF. As DNA, the CDR3 is TGCGCCAGCAGCCCAGGGACAGTTAACTATGGCTACACCTTC.